Presented here are 16 T cell receptor beta chains from one specimen sequenced in a study of ipilimumab plus nivolumab after autologous stem cell transplantation (dated by TCRdb to about 2021). The library was produced with the immunoSEQ multiplex PCR assay. Drawn from immuneACCESS, this table holds only the in-frame rearrangements with V and J called that TCRdb kept. Clones are partly lost; checked studies trace under half to an unresolved V gene and leave the rest unexplained. This sample has more than 20,000 clones in its table, and 70% to 80% of those were observed once. Around 20% of the sample is in the top ten clones. Specimen: PBMCs, collected in a trial of ipilimumab plus nivolumab as post-transplant consolidation. These receptors all come from a male donor with diffuse large B-cell lymphoma.

The chain carries TRBV5-1 and TRBJ2-6; a weak D match, TRBD1 (6 bases). Per the germline V gene, CDR1 is SGHRS and CDR2 is YFSETQ. The CDR3 covers 17 residues. The V end lost 3 bases, the J end lost 2 bases, and 15 bases lay between the germline ends. The CDR3 coding sequence is TGCGCCAGCAGCTCCGGGTCGACAGGTGCTGGGGCCAACGTCCTGACTTTC. Protein sequence: CASSSGSTGAGANVLTF.

The chain uses TRBV19 and TRBJ2-5, with TRBD2 matching 8 bases. The ends lost 3 bases at V and 4 bases at J; junction bases unmatched: 4. Germline CDR1 LNHDA, CDR2 SQIVND (reference sequence). This CDR3 has 14 amino acids. In DNA form, the CDR3 reads TGTGCCAGTAGTATCGTACTAGCGGTAGAGACCCAGTACTTC. It yields the protein CASSIVLAVETQYF. Full variable domain (missing parts from reference TRBV19 and TRBJ2-5): DGGITQSPKYLFRKEGQNVTLSCEQNLNHDAMYWYRQDPGQGLRLIYYSQIVNDFQKGDIAEGYSVSREKKESFPLTVTSAQKNPTAFYLCASSIVLAVETQYFGPGTRLLVL.

Here the CDR3 reads CASSPRQSTDTQYF. The CDR3 DNA reads TGTGCCAGCAGCCCACGACAGAGCACAGATACGCAGTATTTT. The chain joins TRBV5-5 to TRBJ2-3; maybe TRBD1 (5 bases). V was pared by 4 bases and J by 0 bases, with 9 bases between. The CDR3 consists of 14 residues. Per the germline V gene, CDR1 is SGHKS and CDR2 is YYEKEE (reference sequence).

V gene TRBV5-6 combines with J gene TRBJ2-3; TRBD2 aligns across 8 bases. V gave up 2 bases and J gave up 11 bases; unmatched junction bases: 7. The germline V gene has CDR1 SGHDT and CDR2 YYEEEE. The CDR3 is 13 amino acids. The CDR3 coding sequence is TGTGCCAGCAGCTTACCGGGACTAGGACAGCAGTATTTT. It codes for CASSLPGLGQQYF. The full variable domain, in which reference TRBV5-6 and TRBJ2-3 provide the parts outside the CDR3, is DAGVTQSPTHLIKTRGQQVTLRCSPKSGHDTVSWYQQALGQGPQFIFQYYEEEERQRGNFPDRFSGHQFPNYSSELNVNALLLGDSALYLCASSLPGLGQQYFGPGTRLTVL.

J is TRBJ2-5 and V is TRBV7-2; the D gene is possibly TRBD1 (6 bases). V lost 0 bases and J lost 2, with 10 bases in between. Germline V gene sequence: CDR1 SGHTA, CDR2 FQGNSA. This CDR3 is built from 15 residues. CDR3: CASSLAGASQETQYF. CDR3 DNA: TGTGCCAGCAGCTTAGCGGGGGCCTCTCAAGAGACCCAGTACTTC.

The chain is built from TRBV6-1 and TRBJ1-2; TRBD1 matches 10 bases. The CDR3 runs to 13 residues. The V segment lost 6 bases and the J segment 4 bases; nucleotides outside the gene matches: 2. CDR1 is MNHNS and CDR2 is SASEGT in the germline V gene. CDR3 protein: CASRTGGFYGYTF. CDR3 DNA: TGTGCCAGCAGGACAGGGGGCTTCTATGGCTACACCTTC.

V and J are TRBV5-4 and TRBJ2-7, with D uncertain. The CDR3 loop spans 12 amino acids. The ends were cut back, 1 base at V and 6 bases at J, with 8 bases in the middle. CDR1 is SGHNT and CDR2 is YYREEE in the germline V gene (reference sequence). The CDR3 loop reads CASSLSVGEQYF. As DNA, the CDR3 is TGTGCCAGCAGCTTGTCCGTGGGCGAGCAGTACTTC.

This clone was found once. V is TRBV4-3 and J is TRBJ2-7; weak D call: TRBD2 (5 bases). Germline loops: CDR1 LGHNA, CDR2 YSLEER. This CDR3 is built from 15 residues. V was trimmed by 0 bases and J by 2 bases, leaving 11 bases between them. The CDR3 loop reads CASSQDSSGTYEQYF. CDR3 coding DNA: TGCGCCAGCAGCCAAGATTCCAGCGGAACCTACGAGCAGTACTTC.

A single count supports this clone. V gene TRBV5-1 combines with J gene TRBJ2-1; 10 nucleotides align to TRBD2. Germline-derived CDR1 and CDR2 are SGHRS and YFSETQ. Germline trimming cut 4 bases from V and 6 bases from J; bases unmatched to any gene: 10. The CDR3 has 16 residues. The CDR3 DNA follows: TGCGCCAGCAGCCTGGACGCTAGCGGGGGACCCAATGAGCAGTTCTTC. This gives the protein CASSLDASGGPNEQFF.

The rearrangement uses TRBV6-1 and TRBJ1-6, with 7 bases fitting TRBD1. Losses at the gene ends were 6 bases for V and 7 bases for J; bases not matched to a gene: 6. The CDR3 runs to 14 residues. Germline CDR1 reads MNHNS; CDR2 reads SASEGT. This CDR3 reads CASREGQKNSPLHF. CDR3 sequence (DNA): TGTGCCAGCAGAGAGGGACAGAAGAATTCACCCCTCCACTTT.

This chain links TRBV6-5 with TRBJ1-2; D is ambiguous. Germline lookup yields CDR1 MNHEY and CDR2 SVGAGI. V lost 2 bases and J 8 bases, leaving 15 bases between the germline ends. CDR3 length equals 14 residues. CDR3 bases: TGTGCCAGCAGTTACGACGGAAGCTTCGGGGGCTACACCTTC. This translates into CASSYDGSFGGYTF.

The chain has TRBV25-1 and TRBJ2-1; the match to TRBD1 covers 9 bases. The CDR3 loop spans 16 amino acids. Germline V CDR1 and CDR2: MGHDK, SYGVNS. V dropped 2 bases and J dropped 7; count of bases not matched to a gene: 9. CDR3 nucleotide sequence: TGTGCCAGCAGTGAACTGGACAGGGGAATGTGGAATGAGCAGTTCTTC. Its protein product is CASSELDRGMWNEQFF.

The J gene is TRBJ1-2, the V gene TRBV23-1, with D perhaps TRBD1 (5 bases). TRBV23-1 is an ORF; its function is uncertain. The CDR3 totals 13 residues. V dropped 7 bases and J dropped 13 bases, with 22 bases sitting between them. The CDR3 reads CASTIVQGPYRTF. The CDR3 nucleotides are TGCGCCAGCACTATAGTCCAGGGCCCTTATCGCACCTTC.

The chain carries TRBV10-1 and TRBJ1-1; 7 bases line up with TRBD1. The V segment lost 1 base and the J segment 7 bases; nucleotides outside the gene matches: 3. CDR1 is WNHNN, CDR2 SYGVQD, per germline (reference sequence). The CDR3 length is 13 residues. CDR3 loop: CASSEWDRFEAFF. The CDR3 DNA reads as TGCGCCAGCAGTGAGTGGGACAGATTTGAAGCTTTCTTT.

The rearrangement links TRBV29-1 to TRBJ2-4, with 7 bases aligning to TRBD2. Germline V gives CDR1 SQVTM, CDR2 ANQGSEA. This CDR3 is built from 16 residues. The V gene end was trimmed by 0 bases and the J gene end by 2 bases; junction bases not matched to a gene: 7. CDR3 in amino acids: CSVEDWGGSSKNIQYF. The CDR3 region has the DNA TGCAGCGTTGAAGATTGGGGCGGGAGCTCCAAAAACATTCAGTACTTC.

The CDR3 nucleotides are TGTGCCAGCTCATATCAGGGAAACACCGGGGAGCTGTTTTTT. Translating it yields CASSYQGNTGELFF. The rearrangement links TRBV18 to TRBJ2-2; perhaps TRBD1 as D (5 bases). Germline CDR1 is KGHSH and CDR2 is LQKENI. V dropped 5 bases and J dropped 2 bases, with 9 bases sitting between them. CDR3 length equals 14 residues. The complete variable domain, with remaining parts taken from reference TRBV18 and TRBJ2-2, reads NAGVMQNPRHLVRRRGQEARLRCSPMKGHSHVYWYRQLPEEGLKFMVYLQKENIIDESGMPKERFSAEFPKEGPSILRIQQVVRGDSAAYFCASSYQGNTGELFFGEGSRLTVL.